Listed below are T cell receptor beta chains from one sample, sequenced in a study of T-cell reconstitution after alpha-beta-depleted transplantation in children. TCRdb independently ran MiXCR on the PCR reads; one entry per CDR3 protein. Of 610,000 or so distinct CDR3 sequences listed, over 25% were seen once; the top ten hold 35% to 40%. The sequences come from PBMCs, collected before TCRalphabeta/CD19-depleted stem cell transplant. These receptors came from a boy younger than two with Wiskott-Aldrich syndrome, due to receive a stem cell transplant. CDR3s include the opening cysteine and the closing phenylalanine or tryptophan.

>TRBJ2-3|TRBV11-2
CASSLLLISGREPDTQYF
>TRBJ2-1|TRBV5-1
CASSPQGLAGRNEQFF
>TRBJ2-2|TRBV28
CAGGNTGELFF
>TRBJ1-2|TRBV9
CASRDWGNGYTF
>TRBJ2-3|TRBV9
CASSAEILDTQYF
>TRBJ1-3|TRBV7-9
CASSFNQFSGNTIYF
>TRBJ2-1|TRBV19
CASSIDSSGLSSYNEQFF
>TRBJ2-1|TRBV7-2
CASSQTSYNEQFF
>TRBJ2-7|TRBV7-9
CASSLDPEQYF
>TRBJ1-1|TRBV5-1
CASSLADRGGEAFF
>TRBJ2-3|TRBV27
CASSLQGTTSTDTQYF
>TRBJ2-1|TRBV20-1
CSARALTSFDEQFF
>TRBJ2-1|TRBV12-3/TRBV12-4
CASSDSTYNEQFF
>TRBJ2-1|TRBV24-1
CATSETGRGWYNEQFF
>TRBJ1-2|TRBV3-1
CASSGGRGRFDGYTF
>TRBJ2-3|TRBV5-1
CASSFGTSGRDTQYF
>TRBJ2-7|TRBV7-2
CASSLPRALPEQYF
>TRBJ2-1|TRBV6-5
CASRRGPGTSGRGGEQFF
>TRBJ1-2|TRBV5-1
CASSSQGPLYGYTF
>TRBJ2-1|TRBV5-1
CASSLKREGHNEQFF
>TRBJ2-7|TRBV12-3/TRBV12-4
CASSLSDRGTYEQYF
>TRBJ1-5|TRBV24-1
CATSEQGMEQPQHF
>TRBJ2-1|TRBV5-1
CASSLVLAGGSGNEQFF
>TRBJ2-7|TRBV14
CASSQVLLPYEQYF